These 17 T cell receptor beta chains share one sample of origin, sequenced in a study of CD8 T cells in ankylosing spondylitis. These TCRs are of unknown antigen specificity. Study-wide results and caveats: Roughly 8 highly homologous variants made up a TCR beta motif, and this motif appeared characteristic of ankylosing spondylitis blood.

TCRdb reanalysed the 5' RACE reads using MiXCR and keeps one entry per CDR3 protein. Of over 200,000 distinct CDR3 sequences in the sample, approximately 20% were seen once. Input material: blood, either unsorted or a sorted T cell fraction (not recorded which). These receptors came from a male donor with ankylosing spondylitis.

The chain joins TRBV12-3 or TRBV12-4 to TRBJ2-3; 8 bases align to TRBD1. V gave up 5 bases and J gave up 5 bases; unmatched junction bases: 3. The CDR3 totals 13 residues. CDR3: CASSADRVDTQYF. The CDR3 bases are TGTGCCAGCAGTGCGGACAGGGTAGATACGCAGTATTTT.

This clonotype was observed a few times. The chain is built from TRBV27 and TRBJ2-1, with D perhaps TRBD1 (5 bases). Trimming pared 5 bases from V and 2 bases from J, leaving 10 bases between. From germline, CDR1 is MNHEY and CDR2 SMNVEV (reference sequence). The CDR3 length is 14 residues. The CDR3 region has the DNA TGTGCCAGCAGTGACGAGACAGCCTACAATGAGCAGTTCTTC. Translated: CASSDETAYNEQFF.

The genes are TRBV7-9 and TRBJ2-7; D uncertain. V was trimmed by 5 bases and J by 3 bases, leaving 5 bases between them. Germline V lookup: CDR1 SEHNR, CDR2 FQNEAQ (reference sequence). There are 11 residues in the CDR3. The chain's CDR3 is CASSRYYEQYF. CDR3 DNA: TGTGCCAGCAGCCGGTACTACGAGCAGTACTTC.

This rearrangement joins TRBV20-1 to TRBJ2-7, with 9 positions matching TRBD2. Losses at the gene ends were 0 bases for V and 3 bases for J; bases not matched to a gene: 3. The CDR3 has 14 amino acids. Germline-derived CDR1 and CDR2 are DFQATT and SNEGSKA (reference sequence). In DNA form, the CDR3 reads TGCAGTGCTAGAGATGGGACTAGCAGCTACGAGCAGTACTTC. Translated: CSARDGTSSYEQYF.

This clonotype occurred a few times. This chain links TRBV7-9 with TRBJ2-7; 11 bases line up with TRBD2. The junction had 2 bases not matched to a gene; V was cut back by 4 bases and J by 0 bases. The germline CDR1 and CDR2 sequences are SEHNR and FQNEAQ (reference sequence). This CDR3 region has 15 residues. CDR3 sequence: CASSSGLADSYEQYF. CDR3 DNA sequence: TGTGCCAGCAGCTCGGGACTAGCGGACTCCTACGAGCAGTACTTC. Combining the CDR3 with reference TRBV7-9 and TRBJ2-7 gives the whole variable domain DTGVSQNPRHKITKRGQNVTFRCDPISEHNRLYWYRQTLGQGPEFLTYFQNEAQLEKSRLLSDRFSAERPKGSFSTLEIQRTEQGDSAMYLCASSSGLADSYEQYFGPGTRLTVT.

This clonotype has more than one count but fewer than ten. The chain joins TRBV20-1 to TRBJ2-1; 7 bases align to TRBD2. The V gene end was trimmed by 1 base and the J gene end by 8 bases; junction bases not matched to a gene: 8. Germline V gives CDR1 DFQATT, CDR2 SNEGSKA (reference sequence). The CDR3 has 14 residues. The CDR3 nucleotides are TGCAGTGCTAGAGTCGACGGGGGGATCGATGAGCAGTTCTTC. This gives the protein CSARVDGGIDEQFF.

Many counts were recorded for this clonotype. The rearrangement uses TRBV5-1 and TRBJ2-7; no clear D. V lost 0 bases, J lost 3 bases, and 10 bases lay in between. The CDR3 has 14 residues. Germline-derived CDR1 and CDR2 are SGHRS and YFSETQ. CDR3 coding DNA: TGCGCCAGCAGCTTGGAACTTCAGGACTACGAGCAGTACTTC. This gives the protein CASSLELQDYEQYF.

Only a few counts were recorded for this clonotype. The V call is TRBV12-3 or TRBV12-4, the J call TRBJ2-5, with TRBD1 matching 12 bases. This CDR3 has 15 residues. Unmatched junction bases numbered 9, after V lost 6 bases and J lost 7 bases. The CDR3 loop reads CASSTGQGALRTQYF. The CDR3 DNA is TGTGCCAGCAGCACGGGACAGGGGGCCCTTCGGACCCAGTACTTC.

This chain uses TRBV7-2 with TRBJ1-5; D remains unclear. The CDR3 has 14 amino acids. V lost 2 bases to trimming and J lost 2 bases, with 7 bases between them. Looked up from germline, CDR1 is SGHTA and CDR2 is FQGNSA. This chain's CDR3 is CASSLSTGNQPQHF. CDR3 coding DNA: TGTGCCAGCAGCTTAAGTACTGGCAATCAGCCCCAGCATTTT.

The chain couples TRBV27 to TRBJ2-3; 9 bases agree with TRBD2. Germline CDR1 reads MNHEY; CDR2 reads SMNVEV (reference sequence). The CDR3 is 14 amino acids. V was pared by 7 bases and J by 6 bases, with 8 bases of the junction left unmatched. The CDR3 DNA reads as TGTGCCAGCAATATAGCGGGGGACACGGATACGCAGTATTTT. As protein: CASNIAGDTDTQYF.

In its sample, this clonotype was seen a few times. J is TRBJ2-7 and V is TRBV11-1, with 7 bases matching TRBD1. V trimming: 5 bases; J trimming: 7 bases; junction bases outside the gene matches: 11. The CDR3 totals 14 residues. CDR1 SGHAT and CDR2 FQDESV come from the germline V gene (reference sequence). This CDR3 is CASSPYPDRVEQYF. CDR3 coding DNA: TGTGCCAGCAGCCCCTACCCCGACAGGGTTGAGCAGTACTTC.

The chain recombines TRBV12-3 or TRBV12-4 with TRBJ1-2, with a tentative D call TRBD1 (6 bases). Trimming took off 2 bases at V and 4 bases at J, with 11 bases between the two ends. This CDR3 contains 14 residues. The CDR3: CASSLPTGFYGYTF. The DNA for the CDR3 is TGTGCCAGCAGTTTACCCACAGGGTTCTATGGCTACACCTTC.

This clonotype has a handful of counts. The chain joins TRBV11-3 to TRBJ1-2; D might be TRBD1 (6 bases). CDR1 is SGHNT, CDR2 YENEEA, per germline. The germline V and J ends were trimmed by 8 bases and 4 bases, with 23 bases remaining between them. The CDR3 spans 16 residues. CDR3 residues: CASLRQPNRDRYGYTF. CDR3 nucleotide sequence: TGTGCCAGCCTCCGCCAACCCAACAGGGATCGCTATGGCTACACCTTC. Looking up the rest from reference TRBV11-3 and TRBJ1-2 gives the full variable domain: EAGVVQSPRYKIIEKKQPVAFWCNPISGHNTLYWYLQNLGQGPELLIRYENEEAVDDSQLPKDRFSAERLKGVDSTLKIQPAELGDSAVYLCASLRQPNRDRYGYTFGSGTRLTVV.

This clonotype was detected a few times. This rearrangement joins TRBV19 to TRBJ2-1, with 10 bases that match TRBD2. The V and J ends lost 5 bases and 9 bases, in that order; junction bases with no gene match: 7. This CDR3 spans 14 amino acids. The germline V gene has CDR1 LNHDA and CDR2 SQIVND (reference sequence). The CDR3 sequence: CASSFSSGSSEQFF. The CDR3 bases are TGTGCCAGTAGTTTCTCTAGCGGGAGTTCTGAGCAGTTCTTC.

This clonotype has only a few counts. The chain couples TRBV6-5 to TRBJ2-1; 7 bases align to TRBD2. From germline, CDR1 is MNHEY and CDR2 SVGAGI. J lost 5 bases, V lost 2 bases, and 6 bases had no gene match. CDR3 length equals 15 residues. In DNA, the CDR3 is TGTGCCAGCAGTTACGGCGCGGGAGTCCACAATGAGCAGTTCTTC. This sequence encodes CASSYGAGVHNEQFF.

This chain links TRBV5-1 with TRBJ2-1; TRBD2 agrees at 11 bases. CDR3 length equals 15 residues. J lost 3 bases, V lost 3 bases, and 2 bases had no gene match. Germline CDR1 and CDR2: SGHRS and YFSETQ. The CDR3 coding sequence is TGCGCCAGCAGCTACGGGACTAGCGGCTACAATGAGCAGTTCTTC. As protein: CASSYGTSGYNEQFF.

Here the CDR3 reads CASSLAGSSTYGYTF. The CDR3 DNA follows: TGCGCCAGCAGCTTGGCGGGGTCTAGCACGTATGGCTACACCTTC. The chain uses TRBV5-1 and TRBJ1-2; D unclear. Germline V CDR1 and CDR2: SGHRS, YFSETQ. This CDR3 is built from 15 residues. V lost 0 bases, J lost 5 bases, and 14 bases lay in between. The full variable domain, rest sourced from reference TRBV5-1 and TRBJ1-2, is KAGVTQTPRYLIKTRGQQVTLSCSPISGHRSVSWYQQTPGQGLQFLFEYFSETQRNKGNFPGRFSGRQFSNSRSEMNVSTLELGDSALYLCASSLAGSSTYGYTFGSGTRLTVV.